The T cell receptor beta chain described here comes from a study of beta chain features in type 1 diabetes. Every bit of the isolated RNA underwent reverse transcription, so sequencing read expressed TCRB transcripts. The repertoire was sequenced with immunoSEQ multiplex PCR; TCRdb's copy has only in-frame clones and lacks some. This repertoire shows over 120,000 clones, 9% to 9.5% found once; its top ten account for roughly 0.74%. This clone turned up a few times. The sample taken for sequencing was central memory CD4+ T cells from blood. The clonotype was recovered from a man aged 18 to 30 in good health.

The CDR3 is CAIGGAGNEQFF. The DNA of the CDR3 is TGTGCTATCGGGGGGGCGGGTAATGAGCAGTTCTTC. The chain joins TRBV6-5 to TRBJ2-1; 8 bases fit TRBD2. The germline V gene encodes CDR1 MNHEY and CDR2 SVGAGI. The CDR3 contains 12 residues.